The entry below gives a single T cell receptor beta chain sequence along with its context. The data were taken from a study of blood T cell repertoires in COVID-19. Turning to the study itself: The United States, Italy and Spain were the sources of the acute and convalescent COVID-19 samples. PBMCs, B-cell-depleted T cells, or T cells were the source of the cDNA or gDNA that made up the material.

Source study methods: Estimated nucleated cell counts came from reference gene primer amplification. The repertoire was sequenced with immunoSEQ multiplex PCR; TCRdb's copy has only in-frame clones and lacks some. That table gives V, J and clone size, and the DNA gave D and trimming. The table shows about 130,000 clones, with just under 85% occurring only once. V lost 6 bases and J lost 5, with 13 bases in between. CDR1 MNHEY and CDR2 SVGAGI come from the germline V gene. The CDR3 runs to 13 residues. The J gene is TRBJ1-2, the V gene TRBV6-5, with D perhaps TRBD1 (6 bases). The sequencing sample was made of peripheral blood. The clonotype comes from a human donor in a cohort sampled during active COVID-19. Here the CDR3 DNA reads TGTGCCAGCAGATCCGGGACACAGTATGGCTACACCTTC. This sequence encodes CASRSGTQYGYTF.